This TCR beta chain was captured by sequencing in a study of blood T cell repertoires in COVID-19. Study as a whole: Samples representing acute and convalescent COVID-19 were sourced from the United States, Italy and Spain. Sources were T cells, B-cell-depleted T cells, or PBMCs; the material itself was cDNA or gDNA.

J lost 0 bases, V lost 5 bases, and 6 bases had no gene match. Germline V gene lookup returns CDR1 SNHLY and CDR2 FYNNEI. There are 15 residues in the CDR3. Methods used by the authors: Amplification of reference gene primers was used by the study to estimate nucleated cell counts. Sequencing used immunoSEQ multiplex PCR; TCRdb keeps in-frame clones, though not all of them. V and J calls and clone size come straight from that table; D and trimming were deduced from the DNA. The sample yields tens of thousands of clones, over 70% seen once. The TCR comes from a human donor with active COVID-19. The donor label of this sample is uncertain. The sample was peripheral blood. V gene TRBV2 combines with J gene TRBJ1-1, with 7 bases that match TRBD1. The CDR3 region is CASSPTGTVNTEAFF. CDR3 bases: TGTGCCAGCAGTCCGACAGGGACGGTGAACACTGAAGCTTTCTTT.